This is a list of T cell receptor beta chains from one sample in a study of T cell responses to AZD1222 COVID-19 vaccine. The protocol was immunoSEQ multiplex PCR, while the TCRdb copy is restricted to in-frame clones and leaves out a portion. The sample holds some 39,000 clones; about 90% are singletons and the top ten take 30% to 45%. This material consisted of peripheral blood, taken 28 days after the second AZD1222 dose. These receptors all stem from an adult who received the AZD1222 COVID-19 vaccine. Both conserved end residues are part of each CDR3.

V gene: TRBV5-1; J gene: TRBJ1-4; CDR3 protein: CASSPGTATNEKLFF
V gene: TRBV5-1; J gene: TRBJ1-3; CDR3 protein: CASSPGLSNTIYF
V gene: TRBV19; J gene: TRBJ2-2; CDR3 protein: CASSIMSSGELFF
V gene: TRBV7-2; J gene: TRBJ1-1; CDR3 protein: CASSIRGTAKLGTEAFF
V gene: TRBV5-5; J gene: TRBJ1-4; CDR3 protein: CASGRISGEKLFF
V gene: TRBV11-2; J gene: TRBJ2-3; CDR3 protein: CASSLTAGPDTQYF
V gene: TRBV11-2; J gene: TRBJ1-4; CDR3 protein: CASSQGRVWEKLFF
V gene: TRBV3-1/TRBV3-2; J gene: TRBJ1-5; CDR3 protein: CASSQDIGSQPQHF
V gene: TRBV7-9; J gene: TRBJ1-3; CDR3 protein: CAIHAGGNTIYF
V gene: TRBV3-1/TRBV3-2; J gene: TRBJ1-2; CDR3 protein: CASSRDRGLDGYTF
V gene: TRBV25-1; J gene: TRBJ1-1; CDR3 protein: CASSEYQQGATFF